What follows are 7 T cell receptor beta chains derived from one specimen sequenced in a study of T cell repertoires in cytomegalovirus infection. TCRdb independently ran MiXCR on the reads; one entry per CDR3 protein. Among under 850,000 distinct CDR3 sequences listed, around 35% were seen once. No antigen has been identified for these receptors. Sequenced material: cultured PBMCs, taken from culture after CMV antigen stimulation. These receptors were taken from a human donor in good health (CMV status not recorded). Some clones in this sample may be carry-over from other donors' samples.

This chain uses TRBV11-3 with TRBJ2-1; D gene unclear. In germline, CDR1 is SGHNT, CDR2 YENEEA. The ends were cut back, 0 bases at V and 7 bases at J, with 10 bases in the middle. CDR3 size: 14 residues. The CDR3 sequence is CASSLDPAANEQFF. As DNA, the CDR3 is TGTGCCAGCAGCTTAGATCCGGCGGCAAATGAGCAGTTCTTC.

This clonotype was seen many times. The chain couples TRBV7-2 to TRBJ1-3; possibly TRBD1 for D (5 bases). The CDR3 spans 17 residues. Per the germline V gene, CDR1 is SGHTA and CDR2 is FQGNSA. Trimming stripped 8 bases from V and 0 bases from J, with 20 bases between. CDR3 sequence reads: CASRYRPGHPSGNTIYF. DNA for the CDR3: TGTGCCAGCCGGTACCGACCAGGGCACCCCTCTGGAAACACCATATATTTT.

This clonotype was detected a few times. The chain uses TRBV20-1 and TRBJ1-1, with D possibly TRBD1 on 6 matching bases. With 4 bases removed from V and 1 base from J, the gap between germline ends came to 13 bases. CDR1 DFQATT and CDR2 SNEGSKA come from the germline V gene (reference sequence). The CDR3 has 14 residues. The CDR3 DNA reads TGCAGTGCTACCCGAAAGGGGGAGAACACTGAAGCTTTCTTT. Translation: CSATRKGENTEAFF.

V is TRBV20-1 and J is TRBJ2-7, with TRBD1 as a possible D gene (5 bases). The CDR3 is 13 residues long. Trimming removed 6 bases from V and 0 bases from J, with 12 bases in between. CDR1 is DFQATT, CDR2 SNEGSKA, per germline (reference sequence). CDR3 nucleotide sequence: TGCAGTGCGGGGCCCCCGGGCTCCTACGAGCAGTACTTC. As protein: CSAGPPGSYEQYF.

A few counts support this clonotype. This rearrangement joins TRBV7-2 to TRBJ1-1; D unresolved. V was pared by 7 bases and J by 0 bases, with 15 bases between. The CDR3 has 15 residues. CDR1 SGHTA and CDR2 FQGNSA come from the germline V gene. CDR3 in amino acids: CASNRGRGLNTEAFF. CDR3 DNA: TGTGCCAGCAACAGAGGGCGGGGATTGAACACTGAAGCTTTCTTT.

The DNA of the CDR3 is TGTGCCAGCGGGCCCAGGGCTAGCGGGACGTTGCTGACCCAGTACTTC. It translates to CASGPRASGTLLTQYF. This chain uses TRBV6-1 with TRBJ2-5; 9 bases map to TRBD2. Per germline, CDR1 MNHNS and CDR2 SASEGT. CDR3 size: 16 residues. J gave up 7 bases and V 8 bases, and 17 bases lay outside the gene matches.

The rearrangement links TRBV4-1 to TRBJ2-1; D gene uncertain. CDR3 size: 14 residues. Germline loops: CDR1 MGHRA, CDR2 YSYEKL. The V end lost 1 base, the J end lost 7 bases, and 11 bases lay between the germline ends. The CDR3 DNA is TGCGCCAGCAGCCAAGGGCCCCTAGTAAATGAGCAGTTCTTC. This encodes CASSQGPLVNEQFF.